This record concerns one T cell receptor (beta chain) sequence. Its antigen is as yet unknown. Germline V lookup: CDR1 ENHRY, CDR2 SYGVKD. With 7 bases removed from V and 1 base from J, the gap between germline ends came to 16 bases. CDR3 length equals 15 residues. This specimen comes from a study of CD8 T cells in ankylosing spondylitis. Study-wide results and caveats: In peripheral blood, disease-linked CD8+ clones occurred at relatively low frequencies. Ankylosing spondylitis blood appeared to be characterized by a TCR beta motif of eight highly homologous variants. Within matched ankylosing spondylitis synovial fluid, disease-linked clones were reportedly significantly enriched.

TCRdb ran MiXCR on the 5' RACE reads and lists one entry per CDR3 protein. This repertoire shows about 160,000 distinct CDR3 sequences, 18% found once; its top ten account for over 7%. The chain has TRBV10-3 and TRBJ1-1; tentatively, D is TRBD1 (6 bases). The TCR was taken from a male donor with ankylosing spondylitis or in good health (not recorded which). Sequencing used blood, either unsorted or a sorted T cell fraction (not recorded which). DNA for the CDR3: TGTGCCATCAAGGAGCATAGGGACAAGAACACTGAAGCTTTCTTT. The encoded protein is CAIKEHRDKNTEAFF.